This T cell receptor beta chain comes out of a study of blood T cell repertoires in COVID-19. As for the study in general: COVID-19 samples from acute and convalescent phases originated in the United States, Italy and Spain. The cDNA or gDNA used as material had been derived from T cells, B-cell-depleted T cells, or PBMCs.

Authors' analysis steps: Reference gene primer amplification yielded estimated nucleated cell counts. Clones were read by immunoSEQ multiplex PCR, and TCRdb kept only the in-frame ones, dropping some. For V, J and clone size, that table is used; D and trimming come from the DNA. The sample records some 120,000 clones, roughly 90% being singletons. The V and J ends lost 3 bases and 8 bases, in that order; junction bases with no gene match: 10. Germline V gene data show CDR1 as KGHSH and CDR2 as LQKENI. CDR3 length: 15 residues. The rearrangement joins TRBV18 to TRBJ1-2; 9 bases line up with TRBD1. The TCR was taken from a man between 50 and 59 years old with acute or convalescent COVID-19. The source material was peripheral blood. The CDR3 sequence is CASSPRWTGDEGYTF. CDR3 nucleotides: TGTGCCAGCTCACCCAGGTGGACAGGGGACGAAGGCTACACCTTC. The complete variable domain, with remaining parts taken from reference TRBV18 and TRBJ1-2, reads NAGVMQNPRHLVRRRGQEARLRCSPMKGHSHVYWYRQLPEEGLKFMVYLQKENIIDESGMPKERFSAEFPKEGPSILRIQQVVRGDSAAYFCASSPRWTGDEGYTFGSGTRLTVV.